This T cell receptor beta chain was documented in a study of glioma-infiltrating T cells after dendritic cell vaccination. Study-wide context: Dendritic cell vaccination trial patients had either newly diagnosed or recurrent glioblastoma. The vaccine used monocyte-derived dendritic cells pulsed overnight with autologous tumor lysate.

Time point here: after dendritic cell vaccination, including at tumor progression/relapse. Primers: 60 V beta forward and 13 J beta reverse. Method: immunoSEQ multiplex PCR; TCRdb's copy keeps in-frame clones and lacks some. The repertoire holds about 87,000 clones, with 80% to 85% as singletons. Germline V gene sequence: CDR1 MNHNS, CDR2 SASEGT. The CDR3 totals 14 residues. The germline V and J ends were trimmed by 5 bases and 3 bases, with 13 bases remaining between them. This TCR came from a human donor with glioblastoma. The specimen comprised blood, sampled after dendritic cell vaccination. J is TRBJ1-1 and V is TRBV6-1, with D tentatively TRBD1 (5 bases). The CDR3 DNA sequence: TGTGCCAGCAGTCCCAGGGCGTTGGACACTGAAGCTTTCTTT. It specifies CASSPRALDTEAFF.